One and the same sample provided the 19 T cell receptor beta chains below, sequenced in a study of beta chain features in type 1 diabetes. The whole isolated RNA underwent reverse transcription, so sequencing captured expressed TCRB transcripts. Profiled with immunoSEQ multiplex PCR; TCRdb holds only in-frame clones, not every one. This sample has over 200,000 clones, with about 11% found just once. General observations from the study: Moderately but significantly shorter TCRB CDR3s were found in Type 1 diabetes patients in all four CD4+ subsets.

Their recognized antigens are unknown. The sample comprised naive CD4+ T cells from blood. The receptors were sampled from a man between 25 and 39 years old with type 1 diabetes.

The rearrangement joins TRBV15 to TRBJ2-3, with TRBD1 matching over 12 bases. V shed 5 bases, J shed 5 bases, and the junction held 5 bases outside the gene matches. Germline CDR1 LNHNV, CDR2 YYDKDF (reference sequence). The CDR3 contains 15 residues. CDR3 nucleotides: TGTGCCACCAGCCGGGACAGGGGGCGTATAGATACGCAGTATTTT. This encodes CATSRDRGRIDTQYF. Together with reference TRBV15 and TRBJ2-3, the CDR3 gives the full variable domain: DAMVIQNPRYQVTQFGKPVTLSCSQTLNHNVMYWYQQKSSQAPKLLFHYYDKDFNNEADTPDNFQSRRPNTSFCFLDIRSPGLGDTAMYLCATSRDRGRIDTQYFGPGTRLTVL.

V is TRBV7-9 and J is TRBJ2-3; D unclear. The CDR3 is 14 residues long. Germline CDR1 reads SEHNR; CDR2 reads FQNEAQ (reference sequence). V was clipped by 1 base and J by 4 bases, with 9 bases between them. The CDR3 DNA reads as TGTGCCAGCAGCTTAGGGAGTTTCGCAGATACGCAGTATTTT. Translated, it gives CASSLGSFADTQYF. Looking up the rest from reference TRBV7-9 and TRBJ2-3 gives the full variable domain: DTGVSQNPRHKITKRGQNVTFRCDPISEHNRLYWYRQTLGQGPEFLTYFQNEAQLEKSRLLSDRFSAERPKGSFSTLEIQRTEQGDSAMYLCASSLGSFADTQYFGPGTRLTVL.

This sequence joins TRBV27 and TRBJ2-7; 11 nucleotides align to TRBD1. Losses at the gene ends were 8 bases for V and 7 bases for J; bases not matched to a gene: 7. Germline V gene sequence: CDR1 MNHEY, CDR2 SMNVEV (reference sequence). This CDR3 comprises 13 residues. CDR3 in amino acids: CASGGQGAGEQYF. The CDR3 nucleotides read TGTGCCAGCGGTGGACAGGGGGCTGGAGAGCAGTACTTC.

This clone was detected only a few times. J is TRBJ2-1 and V is TRBV7-9, with D possibly TRBD2 on 5 matching bases. Trimming removed 5 bases at V and 2 bases at J, with 7 bases between. Germline CDR1 is SEHNR and CDR2 is FQNEAQ (reference sequence). The CDR3 extends over 13 amino acids. CDR3 coding DNA: TGTGCCAGCAGCGCCGGGACCTACAATGAGCAGTTCTTC. Encoded protein: CASSAGTYNEQFF.

This clone is a singleton in its sample. The chain combines TRBV4-2 with TRBJ2-6, with TRBD2 matching 7 bases. The V and J ends lost 1 base and 1 base, in that order; junction bases with no gene match: 7. The CDR3 has 18 amino acids. Looked up from germline, CDR1 is LGHNA and CDR2 is YNFKEQ. The CDR3 is CASSQGLGGTSGANVLTF. The CDR3 region has the DNA TGTGCCAGCAGCCAAGGGTTGGGGGGGACTTCTGGGGCCAACGTCCTGACTTTC.

This clone was observed a few times. The rearrangement joins TRBV11-2 to TRBJ2-7; D may be TRBD2 (6 bases). Germline values: CDR1 SGHAT, CDR2 FQNNGV. The CDR3 sequence is 14 residues long. Trimming stripped 6 bases from V and 4 bases from J, with 16 bases between. DNA for the CDR3: TGTGCCAGCAGAAAATGGAGGGAATCGTACGAGCAGTACTTC. It codes for CASRKWRESYEQYF.

This clone was observed a single time. The rearrangement uses TRBV7-2 and TRBJ1-1; D may be TRBD1 (5 bases). Looked up from germline, CDR1 is SGHTA and CDR2 is FQGNSA. The germline V and J ends were trimmed by 0 bases and 4 bases, with 9 bases remaining between them. The CDR3 contains 14 residues. The CDR3 DNA follows: TGTGCCAGCAGCTTAGCGGGGGGGACCACTGAAGCTTTCTTT. It is translated as CASSLAGGTTEAFF.

This clone occurred a few times. The chain recombines TRBV28 with TRBJ1-2, with 7 bases lining up with TRBD1. The ends lost 8 bases at V and 4 bases at J; junction bases unmatched: 10. Germline CDR1 MDHEN, CDR2 SYDVKM. CDR3 length: 14 amino acids. Here the CDR3 reads CASRTGDLTYGYTF. In DNA, the CDR3 is TGTGCCAGCCGCACAGGGGACTTAACCTATGGCTACACCTTC.

A few counts support this clone. V gene TRBV19 combines with J gene TRBJ1-5; D might be TRBD1 (5 bases). CDR1 LNHDA and CDR2 SQIVND come from the germline V gene (reference sequence). Trimming removed 10 bases at V and 6 bases at J, with 7 bases between. The CDR3 runs 10 residues. CDR3 bases: TGTGCCACGGGGGTTCAGCCCCAGCATTTT. Its protein product is CATGVQPQHF.

This chain joins TRBV19 and TRBJ2-6, with D possibly matching TRBD2 (6 bases). The CDR3 covers 16 residues. The germline gives CDR1 LNHDA, CDR2 SQIVND (reference sequence). V was shortened by 0 bases and J by 0 bases, with 6 bases between the two germline ends. The CDR3 sequence is CASSIDGGSGANVLTF. DNA of the CDR3: TGTGCCAGTAGTATAGACGGGGGCTCTGGGGCCAACGTCCTGACTTTC.

There are a few counts of this clone. The CDR3 DNA reads TGCGCCAGCAGCCAAGCCGGGACAGGAAGCTCAGATACGCAGTATTTT. This gives the protein CASSQAGTGSSDTQYF. The V call is TRBV4-3, the J call TRBJ2-3, with 8 bases lining up with TRBD1. The J segment lost 4 bases and the V segment lost 1 base, leaving 7 bases of the junction unmatched. Germline-derived CDR1 and CDR2 are LGHNA and YSLEER. The CDR3 consists of 16 residues.

This clone showed up just a few times. V and J are TRBV4-3 and TRBJ1-2, with a possible D match to TRBD1 (5 bases). This CDR3 contains 13 residues. The germline gives CDR1 LGHNA, CDR2 YSLEER. V lost 1 base, J lost 8 bases, and 11 bases lay in between. CDR3 nucleotides: TGCGCCAGCAGCCAAGTAAAGGGGCACGGCTACACCTTC. Translating gives CASSQVKGHGYTF.

The genes are TRBV19 and TRBJ2-7; D possibly corresponds to TRBD1 (6 bases). This CDR3 is 13 amino acids long. The V gene's germline CDR1 is LNHDA and CDR2 SQIVND (reference sequence). Trimming removed 6 bases at V and 2 bases at J, with 11 bases between. This CDR3 reads CASSLTGTYEQYF. CDR3 bases: TGTGCCAGTAGCTTGACAGGTACCTACGAGCAGTACTTC.

The rearrangement uses TRBV2 and TRBJ1-5; TRBD1 matches 10 bases. V was clipped by 2 bases and J by 6 bases; unmatched bases: 1. Germline V gene lookup returns CDR1 SNHLY and CDR2 FYNNEI. There are 14 residues in the CDR3. The CDR3 DNA sequence: TGTGCCAGCAGTGAAAGGACAGGGGGTCAGCCCCAGCATTTT. It is translated as CASSERTGGQPQHF.

This chain uses TRBV29-1 with TRBJ2-7; tentatively, D is TRBD2 (7 bases). CDR3 length: 13 amino acids. The germline gives CDR1 SQVTM, CDR2 ANQGSEA. V was pared by 4 bases and J by 6 bases, with 16 bases between. CDR3 sequence reads: CSVANRVAGEQYF. The DNA of the CDR3 is TGCAGCGTTGCAAACAGGGTAGCGGGCGAGCAGTACTTC.

The sample holds a few counts of this clone. The chain has TRBV5-1 and TRBJ2-2, with D tentatively TRBD2 (5 bases). Deletions cut 7 bases from V and 0 bases from J, with 10 bases between. Germline V gene data show CDR1 as SGHRS and CDR2 as YFSETQ. The CDR3 loop spans 14 amino acids. The CDR3 region has the DNA TGCGCCAGCGGTGGACTGGCGAACACCGGGGAGCTGTTTTTT. Translation: CASGGLANTGELFF.

This clone has more than one count but fewer than ten. The rearrangement links TRBV7-9 to TRBJ2-7; 8 nucleotides align to TRBD1. Germline assignment: CDR1 SEHNR and CDR2 FQNEAQ (reference sequence). The junction had 3 bases not matched to a gene; V was cut back by 5 bases and J by 0 bases. The CDR3 has 14 residues. The DNA of the CDR3 is TGTGCCAGCAGCCGGACAGGGAACTCCTACGAGCAGTACTTC. Translation gives CASSRTGNSYEQYF.

In this sample, this clone turned up a few times. CDR3 in amino acids: CASSILAGGVETQYF. The DNA for the CDR3 is TGTGCCAGCAGCATACTAGCGGGGGGTGTAGAGACCCAGTACTTC. The chain has TRBV9 and TRBJ2-5; TRBD2 aligns across 12 bases. Germline lookup yields CDR1 SGDLS and CDR2 YYNGEE. CDR3 size: 15 residues. With 4 bases clipped from V and 4 bases from J, the junction kept 5 bases outside the gene matches.

A few counts support this clone. V usage is TRBV4-3 and J usage is TRBJ1-6; 9 bases align to TRBD1. From germline, CDR1 is LGHNA and CDR2 YSLEER. The CDR3 has 16 amino acids. V dropped 5 bases and J dropped 13; count of bases not matched to a gene: 15. CDR3 sequence (DNA): TGCGCCAGCAGCTCGAGGCTGGGACAGGGCCTTCTCCCCCTCCACTTT. Translation gives CASSSRLGQGLLPLHF.